One sample yielded the 11 T cell receptor beta chains listed below, sequenced in a study of blood T cell repertoires in COVID-19 (dated by TCRdb to 2020 to 2022). The library was generated by the immunoSEQ multiplex PCR assay. TCRdb retrieved this table from immuneACCESS and kept in-frame rearrangements only. Not all clones are present; in checked studies, unresolved V genes account for under half, and no reason is known for the remainder. Present in this sample are under 300,000 clones, just over 85% of which were seen just once. The top ten hold over 2% of the sample. The sequenced sample consisted of peripheral blood. The origin of the receptors is a man aged 25-40 years who had recovered from COVID-19.

This clone was seen only once. The chain combines TRBV27 with TRBJ1-2; no clear D gene. CDR1 is MNHEY, CDR2 SMNVEV, per germline (reference sequence). The CDR3 length is 20 residues. V lost 2 bases and J lost 5, with 30 bases in between. CDR3 amino acids: CASSLRWGEGENRVRYGYTF. CDR3 DNA: TGTGCCAGCAGTTTAAGGTGGGGTGAGGGCGAGAATCGGGTGAGATATGGCTACACCTTC.

The chain recombines TRBV6-1 with TRBJ1-4, with 7 bases identical to TRBD1. The length of the CDR3 is 14 residues. The V gene's germline CDR1 is MNHNS and CDR2 SASEGT. V was pared by 3 bases and J by 5 bases, with 3 bases of the junction left unmatched. Written as DNA, the CDR3 is TGTGCCAGCAGTGACACAGGGGTGAATGAAAAACTGTTTTTT. Amino acid sequence: CASSDTGVNEKLFF.

The V call is TRBV11-3, the J call TRBJ2-5, with 7 positions matching TRBD1. Trimming took 5 bases from V and 4 from J; bases not matched to a gene: 13. Per the germline V gene, CDR1 is SGHNT and CDR2 is YENEEA. This CDR3 has 16 amino acids. CDR3 amino acids: CASSPATGNGGETQYF. The CDR3 nucleotides read TGTGCCAGCAGCCCAGCGACAGGGAATGGGGGAGAGACCCAGTACTTC.

The J gene is TRBJ1-2, the V gene TRBV9; D is ambiguous. Germline lookup yields CDR1 SGDLS and CDR2 YYNGEE. The germline V and J ends were trimmed by 3 bases and 3 bases, with 9 bases remaining between them. CDR3 length equals 13 residues. The CDR3 here is CASSANSYYGYTF. CDR3 bases: TGTGCCAGCAGCGCGAACTCCTACTATGGCTACACCTTC.

The chain employs TRBV18 and TRBJ1-1; D gene uncertain. The V end lost 3 bases, the J end lost 4 bases, and 12 bases lay between the germline ends. The germline CDR1 and CDR2 sequences are KGHSH and LQKENI. The CDR3 loop spans 14 amino acids. CDR3 in amino acids: CASSPNDRGTEAFF. CDR3 nucleotides: TGTGCCAGCTCACCCAATGATCGGGGCACTGAAGCTTTCTTT. Full variable domain (missing parts from reference TRBV18 and TRBJ1-1): NAGVMQNPRHLVRRRGQEARLRCSPMKGHSHVYWYRQLPEEGLKFMVYLQKENIIDESGMPKERFSAEFPKEGPSILRIQQVVRGDSAAYFCASSPNDRGTEAFFGQGTRLTVV.

This clone was found a few times. For the CDR3, the DNA is TGTGCCAGCAGCCAACTGGGTTCCCGGAGTGAAGCTTTCTTT. This encodes CASSQLGSRSEAFF. The chain uses TRBV4-2 and TRBJ1-1; D unresolved. Trimming cost V 2 bases and J 7 bases, with 14 bases left between them. The CDR3 runs to 14 residues. Germline CDR1 and CDR2: LGHNA and YNFKEQ.

There are a few counts of this clone. The chain couples TRBV5-1 to TRBJ1-3; TRBD1 matches 8 bases. Losses at the gene ends were 0 bases for V and 8 bases for J; bases not matched to a gene: 10. The CDR3 totals 16 residues. Germline V gene sequence: CDR1 SGHRS, CDR2 YFSETQ. The CDR3 spells CASSLGRDRRVDTIYF. In DNA form, the CDR3 reads TGCGCCAGCAGCTTGGGTCGGGACAGGAGGGTTGACACCATATATTTT.

The CDR3 sequence is CASSDNRQPNYGYTF. The CDR3 DNA is TGCGCCAGCAGTGACAATAGACAGCCTAACTATGGCTACACCTTC. The rearrangement uses TRBV10-1 and TRBJ1-2; D may be TRBD1 (5 bases). The CDR3 is 15 amino acids. V was cut by 3 bases and J by 0 bases, with 11 bases left in between. Germline values: CDR1 WNHNN, CDR2 SYGVQD (reference sequence).

This clone was seen only once. The V gene is TRBV4-2, the J gene TRBJ2-2; D is unresolved. This CDR3 region has 17 residues. Trimming cost V 0 bases and J 3 bases, with 14 bases left between them. The germline gives CDR1 LGHNA, CDR2 YNFKEQ. CDR3 bases: TGTGCCAGCAGCCAAGATGCCCTTCGCGCCGACACCGGGGAGCTGTTTTTT. Translating it yields CASSQDALRADTGELFF.

This chain joins TRBV13 and TRBJ2-4; perhaps TRBD2 as D (6 bases). V was pared by 4 bases and J by 0 bases, with 13 bases between. The CDR3 spans 16 residues. Germline lookup yields CDR1 PRHDT and CDR2 FYEKMQ (reference sequence). The CDR3 loop is CASSSEGFLAKNIQYF. The CDR3, as DNA: TGTGCCAGCAGCTCGGAGGGATTTCTAGCCAAAAACATTCAGTACTTC.

DNA for the CDR3: TGTGCCAGCAGCGTAAGGCAGGGCATGAACACTGAAGCTTTCTTT. This translates into CASSVRQGMNTEAFF. The chain combines TRBV7-2 with TRBJ1-1, with a weak D call TRBD1 (5 bases). The CDR3 has 15 amino acids. V lost 5 bases and J 0 bases, leaving 13 bases between the germline ends. Looked up from germline, CDR1 is SGHTA and CDR2 is FQGNSA.